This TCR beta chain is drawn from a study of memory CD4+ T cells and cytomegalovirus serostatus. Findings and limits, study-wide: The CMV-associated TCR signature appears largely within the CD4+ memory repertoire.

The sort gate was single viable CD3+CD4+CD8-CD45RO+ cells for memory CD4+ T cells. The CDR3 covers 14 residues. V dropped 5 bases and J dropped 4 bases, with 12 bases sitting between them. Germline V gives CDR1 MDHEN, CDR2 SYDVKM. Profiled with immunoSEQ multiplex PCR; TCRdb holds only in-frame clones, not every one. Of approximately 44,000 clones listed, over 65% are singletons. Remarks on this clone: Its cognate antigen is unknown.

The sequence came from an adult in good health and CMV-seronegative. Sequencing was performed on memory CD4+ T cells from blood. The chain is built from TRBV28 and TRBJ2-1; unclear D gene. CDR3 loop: CASSRTYGYNEQFF. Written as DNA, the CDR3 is TGTGCCAGCAGTCGGACCTACGGTTACAATGAGCAGTTCTTC.